Listed below are T cell receptor beta chains from one sample, sequenced in a study of beta chain features in type 1 diabetes. Generated by immunoSEQ multiplex PCR, the TCRdb table keeps only in-frame clones and is missing some. The data contain about 620,000 clones, 15% to 17% of them singletons. Sequencing was carried out using naive CD4+ T cells from blood. The receptors come from a man younger than 35 in good health. CDR3s include the opening cysteine and the closing phenylalanine or tryptophan. The D gene is left open where the match is weak. Not all rows give a size; the values are once, few, many and, for expanded clones, a class.

TRBD2 16 few TRBJ2-4 TRBV14 TGTGCCAGCAGCCAAGATCTGGGAGGGACCAAAAACATTCAGTACTTC CASSQDLGGTKNIQYF
TRBD1 14 . TRBJ1-2 TRBV27 TGTGCCAGCAGTTTAAACAGGGGCGCATATGGCTACACCTTC CASSLNRGAYGYTF
TRBD1 16 . TRBJ1-5 TRBV19 TGTGCCAGTAGCCCGGGACAGGGTCCGGGCAATCAGCCCCAGCATTTT CASSPGQGPGNQPQHF
. 16 . TRBJ2-3 TRBV18 TGTGCCAGCTCACCACCGGTGGTCAGCTTACCAGATACGCAGTATTTT CASSPPVVSLPDTQYF
. 14 few TRBJ2-4 TRBV7-9 TGTGCCAGCAGCTTAGATCGGGGTTCGGTCATTCAGTACTTC CASSLDRGSVIQYF
. 14 . TRBJ1-5 TRBV5-6 TGTGCCAGCAGCTTGGCGGGGGGCAATCAGCCCCAGCATTTT CASSLAGGNQPQHF
. 13 few TRBJ2-3 TRBV11-1 TGTGCCAGCACTACAGGGAGCACAGATACGCAGTATTTT CASTTGSTDTQYF
TRBD2 15 few TRBJ2-5 TRBV5-1 TGCGCCAGCAGCTTGCCGGCTAGCGGACAAGAGACCCAGTACTTC CASSLPASGQETQYF
TRBD1 16 . TRBJ2-3 TRBV27 TGTGCCAGCAGTCCACGTCAGGGGGCGATTCCAGATACGCAGTATTTT CASSPRQGAIPDTQYF
. 14 few TRBJ2-7 TRBV29-1 TGCAGCGTTGAAGATCCCCGGACTACCTACGAGCAGTACTTC CSVEDPRTTYEQYF
TRBD1 15 few TRBJ2-7 TRBV28 TGTGCCAGCGCGAGCGGGACAGGGAGCTCCTACGAGCAGTACTTC CASASGTGSSYEQYF
TRBD1 13 few TRBJ2-7 TRBV28 TGTGCCAGTCGGACAGGGGGGTCCTACGAGCAGTACTTC CASRTGGSYEQYF
. 13 few TRBJ2-3 TRBV5-1 TGCGCCAGCAGCTTTGAAGGCACAGATACGCAGTATTTT CASSFEGTDTQYF
. 13 . TRBJ2-7 TRBV4-3 TGCGCCAGCAGCAAAGATACTGGGGCCGAGCAGTACTTC CASSKDTGAEQYF
. 17 few TRBJ2-2 TRBV7-9 TGTGCCAGCAGCTTGGGTCAGGACAGACTGAACACCGGGGAGCTGTTTTTT CASSLGQDRLNTGELFF
. 14 . TRBJ2-7 TRBV7-3 TGTGCCAGCAGCTGGGCCCGGGACGGCTACGAGCAGTACTTC CASSWARDGYEQYF
TRBD1 13 . TRBJ1-1 TRBV6-5 TGTGCCAGCAGACCCACAGGGGTAGCTGAAGCTTTCTTT CASRPTGVAEAFF
TRBD1 15 . TRBJ1-2 TRBV30 TGTGCCTGGAGTGTAGGGGACAGGGGAGGATATGGCTACACCTTC CAWSVGDRGGYGYTF
. 14 few TRBJ1-5 TRBV19 TGTGCCAGTAGAACAACAGCGACGAATCAGCCCCAGCATTTT CASRTTATNQPQHF
TRBD2 15 . TRBJ2-3 TRBV7-9 TGTGCCAGCAGCGCTAGCGGGGGAAGCACAGATACGCAGTATTTT CASSASGGSTDTQYF
TRBD1 16 few TRBJ2-3 TRBV5-1 TGCGCCAGCAGCTTGGAGCCGAGCACCGGACAGGGTACGCAGTATTTT CASSLEPSTGQGTQYF
. 14 few TRBJ1-1 TRBV5-1 TGCGCCAGCAGCTTGGCATCGGTGAACACTGAAGCTTTCTTT CASSLASVNTEAFF
. 19 few TRBJ1-2 TRBV7-2 TGTGCCAGCAGCTTAGCCAGGGGCGTTAGCGACAGTCGTAACTATGGCTACACCTTC CASSLARGVSDSRNYGYTF
. 12 . TRBJ2-5 TRBV10-3 TGTGCCATCAGTGAAGGCCCCCCGGCCCAGTACTTC CAISEGPPAQYF
. 14 . TRBJ1-2 TRBV5-8 TGTGCCAGGAAACGTTCAGGGATGTCGGCGGGCGACACCTTC CARKRSGMSAGDTF
TRBD2 12 few TRBJ2-5 TRBV2 TGTGCCGGGACTAGCGGGCTGGAGACCCAGTACTTC CAGTSGLETQYF
TRBD1 14 . TRBJ1-4 TRBV6-5 TGTGCCAGCAGTCGATTCCGGGACAGGGGGGAACTGTTTTTT CASSRFRDRGELFF
. 13 . TRBJ2-3 TRBV7-2 TGTGCCAGCAGCGGGGATTTCACAGATACGCAGTATTTT CASSGDFTDTQYF
. 15 . TRBJ2-3 TRBV5-1 TGCGCCAGCAGCCTCCCGGGGGCTAGTTGGGATACGCAGTATTTT CASSLPGASWDTQYF
. 15 few TRBJ1-3 TRBV5-4 TGTGCCAGCAGCGCCTCGACAGGTTCTGGAAACACCATATATTTT CASSASTGSGNTIYF
. 16 . TRBJ1-1 TRBV5-1 TGCGCCAGCAGCTGGAAAGCAGGGGTTGGTAACACTGAAGCTTTCTTT CASSWKAGVGNTEAFF
. 17 few TRBJ2-3 TRBV21-1 TGTGCCAGCAGCAAAGCCCCTCCTAGCGCCCACACAGATACGCAGTATTTT CASSKAPPSAHTDTQYF
. 14 . TRBJ2-1 TRBV6-1 TGTGCCAGCTTCCCAACAGTAGCTTACAATGAGCAGTTCTTC CASFPTVAYNEQFF
TRBD1 16 . TRBJ2-6 TRBV7-9 TGTGCCAGCAGCCGAGGGACAGACTCTGGGGCCAACGTCCTGACTTTC CASSRGTDSGANVLTF
. 16 . TRBJ1-2 TRBV4-2 TGTGCCAGCAGCCAAGATATGGGCACCGCTAACTATGGCTACACCTTC CASSQDMGTANYGYTF
. 16 . TRBJ2-2 TRBV5-8 TGTGCCAGCAGCTTGGGAGCGGGTTATTACACCGGGGAGCTGTTTTTT CASSLGAGYYTGELFF
TRBD1 18 . TRBJ2-3 TRBV29-1 TGCAGCGTTGACCGTCGGGACAGGGTGAGGGAGGGCACAGATACGCAGTATTTT CSVDRRDRVREGTDTQYF
. 15 few TRBJ1-5 TRBV18 TGTGCCAGCTCACCTACGACGCAGGGGAATCAGCCCCAGCATTTT CASSPTTQGNQPQHF
. 11 few TRBJ1-1 TRBV29-1 TGCAGCGTTGCGGGCATCTTGGCCGCTTTCTTT CSVAGILAAFF
. 16 . TRBJ1-2 TRBV5-4 TGTGCCAGCAGCGCGAGACTTCAGGGGTTCATCGATGGCTACACCTTC CASSARLQGFIDGYTF
TRBD2 16 . TRBJ2-1 TRBV4-3 TGCGCCAGCAGCCAAGACGCTAGCGGAATCTACAATGAGCAGTTCTTC CASSQDASGIYNEQFF
. 13 few TRBJ1-1 TRBV10-3 TGTGCCATCGGTACGGGGGTGGGCACTGAAGCTTTCTTT CAIGTGVGTEAFF
TRBD1 14 . TRBJ2-1 TRBV6-4 TGTGCCAGCATCATGGAACAGGGGGTCGGTGAGCAGTTCTTC CASIMEQGVGEQFF
. 11 . TRBJ1-1 TRBV18 TGTGCCAGCCAGGGGTTCACTGAAGCTTTCTTT CASQGFTEAFF
. 17 . TRBJ2-5 TRBV19 TGTGCCAGTAGTATAGGTGCTCGACACGGCTCAGGCGGAGCCCAGTACTTC CASSIGARHGSGGAQYF
. 14 few TRBJ2-7 TRBV7-3 TGTGCCAGCAGCGCCGGGACCAAGACGTACGAGCAGTACTTC CASSAGTKTYEQYF
. 16 . TRBJ2-4 TRBV2 TGTGCCAGCAGCGACCCGACCCCGCCTGGGGTGTACATTCAGTACTTC CASSDPTPPGVYIQYF